Below, 26 T cell receptor beta chains from the same sample are listed, as sequenced in a study of blood T cell repertoires in COVID-19. Using immunoSEQ multiplex PCR, the repertoire was profiled, and TCRdb retains in-frame clones only, with some absent. The data contain approximately 170,000 clones, more than 75% of them singletons. The sequencing sample was made of peripheral blood. Every receptor here comes from a woman of 80 years or more with COVID-19, enrolled during active disease.

The chain recombines TRBV9 with TRBJ2-1; possibly TRBD2 for D (5 bases). Trimming pared 0 bases from V and 2 bases from J, leaving 9 bases between. Per germline, CDR1 SGDLS and CDR2 YYNGEE. The CDR3 extends over 15 amino acids. The CDR3 bases are TGTGCCAGCAGCGTAGGGAGCGGTACCTACAATGAGCAGTTCTTC. The encoded protein is CASSVGSGTYNEQFF. Full variable domain (remainder filled in from reference TRBV9 and TRBJ2-1): DSGVTQTPKHLITATGQRVTLRCSPRSGDLSVYWYQQSLDQGLQFLIQYYNGEERAKGNILERFSAQQFPDLHSELNLSSLELGDSALYFCASSVGSGTYNEQFFGPGTRLTVL.

V and J are TRBV12-3 or TRBV12-4 and TRBJ2-5; tentatively, D is TRBD2 (6 bases). This CDR3 spans 13 amino acids. V dropped 7 bases and J dropped 4 bases, with 13 bases sitting between them. CDR3 nucleotide sequence: TGTGCCAGCACTACTGCGGGACGAGAGACCCAGTACTTC. As protein: CASTTAGRETQYF.

The chain carries TRBV28 and TRBJ1-2; D perhaps matches TRBD1 (6 bases). The CDR3 is 11 residues long. The germline CDR1 and CDR2 sequences are MDHEN and SYDVKM. V was cut by 11 bases and J by 2 bases, with 9 bases left in between. This CDR3 is CALGQNYGYTF. The CDR3 DNA follows: TGTGCCCTCGGACAGAACTATGGCTACACCTTC.

This chain joins TRBV5-5 and TRBJ2-7; 10 bases line up with TRBD2. Germline V CDR1 and CDR2: SGHKS, YYEKEE (reference sequence). Unmatched junction bases numbered 10, after V lost 4 bases and J lost 0 bases. The CDR3 extends over 17 amino acids. The CDR3 reads CASSPPLLAGDSYEQYF. CDR3 nucleotides: TGTGCCAGCAGCCCCCCTCTGCTAGCGGGAGACTCCTACGAGCAGTACTTC.

This clone was seen a single time. This chain connects TRBV5-4 to TRBJ2-2; possible D gene TRBD2, 6 bases. Trimming removed 5 bases at V and 0 bases at J, with 26 bases between. This CDR3 has 20 amino acids. From germline, CDR1 is SGHNT and CDR2 YYREEE (reference sequence). This chain's CDR3 is CASRAGTATPPRANTGELFF. In nucleotides, the CDR3 is TGTGCCAGCAGGGCCGGGACTGCCACCCCACCCCGCGCGAACACCGGGGAGCTGTTTTTT.

This chain links TRBV7-6 with TRBJ1-1; D is unresolved. The CDR3 extends over 15 amino acids. The germline V and J ends were trimmed by 2 bases and 1 base, with 11 bases remaining between them. Germline V CDR1 and CDR2: SGHVS, FNYEAQ. The CDR3 spells CASSLKVVKNTEAFF. The CDR3, as DNA: TGTGCCAGCAGCTTAAAAGTAGTCAAGAACACTGAAGCTTTCTTT.

This clone is a singleton in its sample. The rearrangement joins TRBV6-5 to TRBJ1-4, with 8 bases that match TRBD1. CDR1 MNHEY and CDR2 SVGAGI come from the germline V gene. The CDR3 has 14 amino acids. The V segment lost 4 bases and the J segment 7 bases; nucleotides outside the gene matches: 5. The CDR3 region is CASSFGQGFEKLFF. The CDR3 DNA follows: TGTGCCAGCAGTTTCGGACAGGGTTTTGAAAAACTGTTTTTT.

The chain carries TRBV7-2 and TRBJ2-2; 7 bases align to TRBD2. Unmatched junction bases numbered 5, after V lost 4 bases and J lost 3 bases. The CDR3 runs to 15 residues. CDR1 and CDR2 from the germline V gene are SGHTA and FQGNSA. The CDR3 DNA reads as TGTGCCAGCAGCTCGAAGCGGGACTACACCGGGGAGCTGTTTTTT. Translation: CASSSKRDYTGELFF.

This clone was found a few times. This sequence joins TRBV7-8 and TRBJ1-2, with D tentatively TRBD1 (6 bases). Trimming shortened V by 4 bases and J by 3 bases, and 15 bases separated the two germline ends. The CDR3 is 15 residues long. Germline V gene sequence: CDR1 SGHVS, CDR2 FQNEAQ. CDR3 loop: CASSSRQATYYGYTF. For the CDR3, the DNA is TGTGCCAGCAGCTCTAGACAGGCTACTTACTATGGCTACACCTTC.

The chain has TRBV19 and TRBJ1-6; 8 positions agree with TRBD1. Germline V gene sequence: CDR1 LNHDA, CDR2 SQIVND (reference sequence). J gave up 13 bases and V 5 bases, and 13 bases lay outside the gene matches. The length of the CDR3 is 15 residues. The CDR3 region is CASSGQGAQLGPLHF. The CDR3 DNA sequence: TGTGCCAGTAGTGGACAGGGAGCCCAATTGGGGCCCCTCCACTTT.

The gene calls are TRBV4-3 and TRBJ1-2, with TRBD1 matching over 8 bases. The CDR3 is 15 residues long. Germline V gene sequence: CDR1 LGHNA, CDR2 YSLEER. Germline trimming cut 1 base from V and 3 bases from J; bases unmatched to any gene: 4. CDR3 nucleotides: TGCGCCAGCAGCCAAGGAGCACAGGGGGACTATGGCTACACCTTC. As protein: CASSQGAQGDYGYTF.

This clone has a handful of counts. The chain is built from TRBV27 and TRBJ2-5; D possibly corresponds to TRBD2 (6 bases). V shed 2 bases and J shed 0 bases, with 16 bases lying between them. CDR1 and CDR2 from the germline V gene are MNHEY and SMNVEV (reference sequence). The CDR3 spans 17 residues. In DNA form, the CDR3 reads TGTGCCAGCAGTTTAAAATTTGGCGGGACCCACCAAGAGACCCAGTACTTC. Protein product: CASSLKFGGTHQETQYF.

The gene calls are TRBV3-1 (or the pseudogene TRBV3-2) and TRBJ2-7; D might be TRBD2 (5 bases). The V and J ends lost 4 bases and 3 bases respectively, with 10 bases between them. Germline CDR1 and CDR2: LGHDT and YNNKEL (reference sequence). The CDR3 sequence is 13 residues long. The CDR3 DNA sequence: TGTGCCAGCAGCCGGGGAGAGAACTACGAGCAGTACTTC. Amino acids: CASSRGENYEQYF.

The genes are TRBV11-2 and TRBJ2-5, with TRBD2 matching 7 bases. Germline V gene data show CDR1 as SGHAT and CDR2 as FQNNGV. After removal of 0 bases from V and 4 bases from J, the junction contained 14 bases not matched to a gene. This CDR3 is built from 18 residues. The CDR3 nucleotides read TGTGCCAGCAGCTTAGATTTTTCGGACGGGGGGAGCCCAGAGACCCAGTACTTC. This gives the protein CASSLDFSDGGSPETQYF.

The chain joins TRBV2 to TRBJ1-3; D is unresolved. This CDR3 has 13 amino acids. V was trimmed by 9 bases and J by 0 bases, leaving 9 bases between them. Germline V gives CDR1 SNHLY, CDR2 FYNNEI. CDR3 in amino acids: CASGRVSGNTIYF. For the CDR3, the DNA is TGTGCCAGTGGCCGGGTCTCTGGAAACACCATATATTTT.

This clone was observed a single time. The chain employs TRBV28 and TRBJ2-4; 7 nucleotides agree with TRBD2. The CDR3 length is 12 residues. Per germline, CDR1 MDHEN and CDR2 SYDVKM. After removal of 5 bases from V and 12 bases from J, the junction contained 7 bases not matched to a gene. The CDR3 DNA is TGTGCCAGCAGTGGGGGGGTGCTTGCTCAGTACTTC. Translated, it gives CASSGGVLAQYF.

The genes are TRBV7-2 and TRBJ2-3, with D possibly TRBD2 on 5 matching bases. The CDR3 extends over 17 amino acids. Germline values: CDR1 SGHTA, CDR2 FQGNSA. Trimming took 2 bases from V and 1 from J, leaving 16 bases between them. The chain's CDR3 is CASSLSSASQGTDTQYF. CDR3 nucleotides: TGTGCCAGCAGCTTAAGCTCGGCTAGCCAAGGCACAGATACGCAGTATTTT.

CDR3 region: CASTLTGGSGELFF. CDR3 nucleotide sequence: TGTGCCAGTACCCTGACAGGGGGCAGCGGGGAGCTGTTTTTT. The chain employs TRBV19 and TRBJ2-2; 10 positions agree with TRBD1. The CDR3 sequence is 14 residues long. Per the germline V gene, CDR1 is LNHDA and CDR2 is SQIVND (reference sequence). V shed 7 bases and J 7 bases; nucleotides not matched to a gene: 6. The full variable domain, rest sourced from reference TRBV19 and TRBJ2-2, is DGGITQSPKYLFRKEGQNVTLSCEQNLNHDAMYWYRQDPGQGLRLIYYSQIVNDFQKGDIAEGYSVSREKKESFPLTVTSAQKNPTAFYLCASTLTGGSGELFFGEGSRLTVL.

The rearrangement uses TRBV27 and TRBJ1-1, with no clear D. The ends were cut back, 3 bases at V and 8 bases at J, with 16 bases in the middle. In germline, CDR1 is MNHEY, CDR2 SMNVEV (reference sequence). The CDR3 is made up of 14 amino acids. The CDR3 protein is CASSLNIRDTEAFF. The CDR3 DNA reads as TGTGCCAGCAGTTTGAACATCCGGGATACAGAAGCTTTCTTT.

This chain connects TRBV3-1 (or the pseudogene TRBV3-2) to TRBJ2-1; D is ambiguous. This CDR3 has 16 residues. V lost 0 bases and J 5 bases, leaving 14 bases between the germline ends. Per germline, CDR1 LGHDT and CDR2 YNNKEL (reference sequence). In DNA, the CDR3 is TGTGCCAGCAGCCAAGAACTCGGAGTTCCGGACAATGAGCAGTTCTTC. Translated: CASSQELGVPDNEQFF.

This rearrangement joins TRBV12-5 to TRBJ1-2; 9 bases agree with TRBD1. The trim removed 2 bases at V and 6 bases at J, leaving 4 bases unmatched. Germline CDR1 reads LGHNT; CDR2 reads FRNRAP. The CDR3 covers 14 residues. CDR3 in DNA: TGTGCTAGTGGTTTGCCTGGACAGGGGAATGGCTACACCTTC. It translates to CASGLPGQGNGYTF.

This sequence joins TRBV9 and TRBJ1-1; D remains unclear. The CDR3 spans 14 residues. V lost 0 bases, J lost 1 base, and 7 bases lay in between. Germline CDR1 reads SGDLS; CDR2 reads YYNGEE. The CDR3 protein is CASSVDGGNTEAFF. The CDR3 region has the DNA TGTGCCAGCAGCGTAGATGGAGGGAACACTGAAGCTTTCTTT. Supplemented by reference TRBV9 and TRBJ1-1, the full variable domain reads DSGVTQTPKHLITATGQRVTLRCSPRSGDLSVYWYQQSLDQGLQFLIQYYNGEERAKGNILERFSAQQFPDLHSELNLSSLELGDSALYFCASSVDGGNTEAFFGQGTRLTVV.

The chain is built from TRBV7-2 and TRBJ2-7, with D possibly matching TRBD2 (6 bases). V was clipped by 3 bases and J by 0 bases, with 15 bases between them. This CDR3 comprises 16 residues. Germline V gene sequence: CDR1 SGHTA, CDR2 FQGNSA. Here the CDR3 reads CASSFGGAGFSYEQYF. CDR3 nucleotide sequence: TGTGCCAGCAGCTTCGGAGGAGCGGGCTTCTCCTACGAGCAGTACTTC.

The V and J genes are TRBV3-1 (or the pseudogene TRBV3-2) and TRBJ1-1, with D maybe TRBD1 (5 bases). V lost 2 bases to trimming and J lost 7 bases, with 14 bases between them. The CDR3 covers 14 residues. Germline-derived CDR1 and CDR2 are LGHDT and YNNKEL (reference sequence). The CDR3 DNA reads as TGTGCCAGCAGCCAACGAGGGGAGCGGGGTGAAGCTTTCTTT. Translating gives CASSQRGERGEAFF.

The chain carries TRBV28 and TRBJ1-2; possible D gene TRBD1, 6 bases. V dropped 5 bases and J dropped 5 bases, with 18 bases sitting between them. The length of the CDR3 is 15 residues. The germline V gene encodes CDR1 MDHEN and CDR2 SYDVKM. The CDR3 is CASSQQGRRSYGYTF. The CDR3 DNA follows: TGTGCCAGCAGTCAACAGGGACGGCGGTCGTATGGCTACACCTTC.

The chain couples TRBV6-5 to TRBJ1-5; D perhaps matches TRBD1 (5 bases). Trimming shortened V by 7 bases and J by 5 bases, and 18 bases separated the two germline ends. The CDR3 consists of 15 residues. The germline V gene encodes CDR1 MNHEY and CDR2 SVGAGI. CDR3 in DNA: TGTGCCAGCATTTCCCCAGGGATGAATCATCAGCCCCAGCATTTT. Protein: CASISPGMNHQPQHF.